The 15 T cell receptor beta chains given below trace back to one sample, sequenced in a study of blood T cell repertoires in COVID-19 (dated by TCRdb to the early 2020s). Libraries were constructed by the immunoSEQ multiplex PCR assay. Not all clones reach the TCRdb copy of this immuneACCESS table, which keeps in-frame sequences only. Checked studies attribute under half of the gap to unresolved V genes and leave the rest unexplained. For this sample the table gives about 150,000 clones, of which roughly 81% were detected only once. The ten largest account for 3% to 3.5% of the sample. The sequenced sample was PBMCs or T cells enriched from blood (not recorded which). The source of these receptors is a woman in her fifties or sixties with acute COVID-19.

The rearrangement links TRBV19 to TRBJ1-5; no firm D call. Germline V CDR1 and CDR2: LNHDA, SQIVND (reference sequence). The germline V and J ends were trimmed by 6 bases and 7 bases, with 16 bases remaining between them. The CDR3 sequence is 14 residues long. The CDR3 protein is CASREAGSGQPQHF. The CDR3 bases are TGTGCCAGTAGGGAAGCCGGGAGCGGACAGCCCCAGCATTTT.

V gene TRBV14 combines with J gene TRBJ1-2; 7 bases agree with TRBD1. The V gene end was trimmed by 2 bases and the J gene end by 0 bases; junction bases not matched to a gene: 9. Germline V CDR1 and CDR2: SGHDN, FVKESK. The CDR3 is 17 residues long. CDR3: CASSQNYRTGSNYGYTF. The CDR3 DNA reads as TGTGCCAGCAGCCAAAACTACAGGACAGGTTCTAACTATGGCTACACCTTC.

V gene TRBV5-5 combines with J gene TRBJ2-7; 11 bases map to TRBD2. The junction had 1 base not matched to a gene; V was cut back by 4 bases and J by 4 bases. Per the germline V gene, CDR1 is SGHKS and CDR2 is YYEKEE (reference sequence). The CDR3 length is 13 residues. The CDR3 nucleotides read TGTGCCAGCAGCACTAGCGGGAGTTACGAGCAGTACTTC. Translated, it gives CASSTSGSYEQYF.

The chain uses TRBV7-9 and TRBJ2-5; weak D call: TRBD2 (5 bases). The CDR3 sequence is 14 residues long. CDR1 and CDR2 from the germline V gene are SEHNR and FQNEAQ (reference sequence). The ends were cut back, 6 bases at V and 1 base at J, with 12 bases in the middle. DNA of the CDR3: TGTGCCAGCAGACACAGAGGGCCCCAAGAGACCCAGTACTTC. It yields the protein CASRHRGPQETQYF.

CDR3 amino acids: CASSDLGTNTEAFF. As DNA, the CDR3 is TGTGCCAGCAGTGATTTGGGGACTAACACTGAAGCTTTCTTT. This rearrangement joins TRBV6-1 to TRBJ1-1; a weak D match, TRBD1 (5 bases). The CDR3 consists of 14 residues. Trimming pared 3 bases from V and 2 bases from J, leaving 10 bases between. CDR1 is MNHNS and CDR2 is SASEGT in the germline V gene.

The CDR3 nucleotides read TGTGCCAGCGGAGTGGGGGGGCCGTACAATGAGCAGTTCTTC. Protein: CASGVGGPYNEQFF. This chain uses TRBV27 with TRBJ2-1; D perhaps matches TRBD2 (7 bases). The V gene lost 8 bases and the J gene lost 4 bases, with 15 bases spanning the gap. Germline V lookup: CDR1 MNHEY, CDR2 SMNVEV (reference sequence). The CDR3 is 14 residues long.

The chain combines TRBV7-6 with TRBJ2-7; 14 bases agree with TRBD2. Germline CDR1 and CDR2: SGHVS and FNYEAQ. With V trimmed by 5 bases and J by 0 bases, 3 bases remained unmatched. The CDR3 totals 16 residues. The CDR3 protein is CASSPGLAGVSYEQYF. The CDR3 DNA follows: TGTGCCAGCAGCCCGGGACTAGCGGGGGTCTCCTACGAGCAGTACTTC.

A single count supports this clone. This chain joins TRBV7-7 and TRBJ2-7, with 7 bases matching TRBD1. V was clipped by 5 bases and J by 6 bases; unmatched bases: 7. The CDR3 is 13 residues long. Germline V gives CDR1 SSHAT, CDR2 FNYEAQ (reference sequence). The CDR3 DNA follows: TGTGCCAGCAGCAACCAAAGGGACAGCGAGCAGTACTTC. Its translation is CASSNQRDSEQYF.

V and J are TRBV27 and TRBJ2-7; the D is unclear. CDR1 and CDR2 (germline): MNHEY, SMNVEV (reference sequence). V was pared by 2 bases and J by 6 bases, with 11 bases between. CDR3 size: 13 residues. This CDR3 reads CASSLMASSEQYF. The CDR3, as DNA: TGTGCCAGCAGTTTAATGGCTTCTAGCGAGCAGTACTTC.

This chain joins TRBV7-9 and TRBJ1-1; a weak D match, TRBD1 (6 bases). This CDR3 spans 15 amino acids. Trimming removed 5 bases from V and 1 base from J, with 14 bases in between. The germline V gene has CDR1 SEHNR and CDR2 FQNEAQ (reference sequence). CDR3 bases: TGTGCCAGCAGCACTCCCGAAGGGGGGAACACTGAAGCTTTCTTT. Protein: CASSTPEGGNTEAFF.

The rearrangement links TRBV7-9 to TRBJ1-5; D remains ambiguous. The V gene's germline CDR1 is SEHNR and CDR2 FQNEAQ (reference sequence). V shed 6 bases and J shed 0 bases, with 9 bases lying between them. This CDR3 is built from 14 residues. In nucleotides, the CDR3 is TGTGCCAGCAGTTTGGACTATAGCAATCAGCCCCAGCATTTT. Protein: CASSLDYSNQPQHF.

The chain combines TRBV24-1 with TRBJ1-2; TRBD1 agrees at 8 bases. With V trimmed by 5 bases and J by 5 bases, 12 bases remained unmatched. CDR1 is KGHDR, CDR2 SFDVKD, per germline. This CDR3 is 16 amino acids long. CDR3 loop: CATSGETGDLFYGYTF. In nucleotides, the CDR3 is TGTGCCACCAGTGGGGAGACAGGGGACCTCTTTTATGGCTACACCTTC.

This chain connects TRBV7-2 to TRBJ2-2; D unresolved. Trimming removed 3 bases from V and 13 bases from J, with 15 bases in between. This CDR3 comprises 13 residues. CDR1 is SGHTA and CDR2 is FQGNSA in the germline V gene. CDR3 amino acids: CASSLFRSEGLFF. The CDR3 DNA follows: TGTGCCAGCAGCTTGTTTCGGAGCGAAGGGCTGTTTTTT. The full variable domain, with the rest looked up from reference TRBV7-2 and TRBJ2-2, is GAGVSQSPSNKVTEKGKDVELRCDPISGHTALYWYRQSLGQGLEFLIYFQGNSAPDKSGLPSDRFSAERTGGSVSTLTIQRTQQEDSAVYLCASSLFRSEGLFFGEGSRLTVL.

CDR3 DNA: TGTGCCAGCAGCGTAGAGGGGAACGAACCCCAGCATTTT. Translation: CASSVEGNEPQHF. The chain links TRBV9 to TRBJ1-5; tentatively, D is TRBD1 (5 bases). The ends were cut back, 0 bases at V and 10 bases at J, with 11 bases in the middle. CDR3 length equals 13 residues. The germline V gene has CDR1 SGDLS and CDR2 YYNGEE.

CDR3 residues: CASSAETGGSDTQYF. CDR3 nucleotides: TGTGCCAGCAGCGCCGAGACAGGGGGCTCAGATACGCAGTATTTT. This chain uses TRBV9 with TRBJ2-3; 10 positions match TRBD1. Unmatched junction bases numbered 5, after V lost 3 bases and J lost 4 bases. The CDR3 extends over 15 amino acids. In germline, CDR1 is SGDLS, CDR2 YYNGEE.